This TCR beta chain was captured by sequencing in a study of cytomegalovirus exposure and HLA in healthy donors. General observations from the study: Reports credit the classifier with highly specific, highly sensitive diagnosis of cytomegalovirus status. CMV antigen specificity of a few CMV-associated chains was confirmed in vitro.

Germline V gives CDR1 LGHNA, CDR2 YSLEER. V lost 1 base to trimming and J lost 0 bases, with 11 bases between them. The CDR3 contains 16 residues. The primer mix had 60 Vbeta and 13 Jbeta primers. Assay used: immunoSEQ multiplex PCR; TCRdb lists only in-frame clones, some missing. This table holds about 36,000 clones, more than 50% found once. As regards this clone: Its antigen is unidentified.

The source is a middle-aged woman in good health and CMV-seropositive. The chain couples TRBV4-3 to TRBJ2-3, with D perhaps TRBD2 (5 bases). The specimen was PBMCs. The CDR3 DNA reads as TGCGCCAGCAGCCAAGGAGGGCGTACTAGCACAGATACGCAGTATTTT. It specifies CASSQGGRTSTDTQYF.